The text below deals with one T cell receptor (beta chain). Its antigen is unknown. Profiled with immunoSEQ multiplex PCR; TCRdb holds only in-frame clones, not every one. The data contain 100,000 or so clones, about 90% of them seen just once; the ten biggest clones take up 15% to 20%. CDR1 and CDR2 (germline): LGHDT, YNNKEL (reference sequence). V dropped 2 bases and J dropped 10; count of bases not matched to a gene: 3. The CDR3 extends over 14 amino acids. This sample stems from a study of T cell responses to AZD1222 COVID-19 vaccine. Across the whole study: Timing groups of about 4 and about 12 weeks for second doses were pooled. Whole-study results and caveats: Among spike-specific TCRs, nearly half reportedly target unmutated variant regions. Donors, mostly white British, included more females; clonal diversity was possibly underestimated.

The TCR originated in an adult in good health. This sequence joins TRBV3-1 (or the pseudogene TRBV3-2) and TRBJ1-6; 9 bases align to TRBD1. The sample was peripheral blood, taken on day 0 of AZD1222 vaccination. The CDR3 spells CASSQSTGGSPLHF. The CDR3 bases are TGTGCCAGCAGCCAATCGACAGGGGGATCACCCCTCCACTTT.